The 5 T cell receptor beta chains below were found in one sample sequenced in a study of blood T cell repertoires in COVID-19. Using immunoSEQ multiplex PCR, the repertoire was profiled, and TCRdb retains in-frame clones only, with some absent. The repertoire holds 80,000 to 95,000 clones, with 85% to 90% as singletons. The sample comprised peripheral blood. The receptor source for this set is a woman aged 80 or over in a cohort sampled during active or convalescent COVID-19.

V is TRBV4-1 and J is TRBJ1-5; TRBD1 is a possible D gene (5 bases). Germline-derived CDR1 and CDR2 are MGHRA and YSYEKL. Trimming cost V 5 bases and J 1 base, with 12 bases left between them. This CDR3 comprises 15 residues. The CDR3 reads CASSSRDWSNQPQHF. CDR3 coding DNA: TGCGCCAGCAGCTCCCGGGACTGGAGCAATCAGCCCCAGCATTTT.

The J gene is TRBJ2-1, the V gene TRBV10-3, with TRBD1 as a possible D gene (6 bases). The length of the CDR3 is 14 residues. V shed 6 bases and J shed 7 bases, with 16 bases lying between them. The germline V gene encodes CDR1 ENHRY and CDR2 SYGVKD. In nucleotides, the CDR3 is TGTGCCATCAGCGGACAGAAAGACGAAAATGAGCAGTTCTTC. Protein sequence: CAISGQKDENEQFF.

The CDR3 DNA follows: TGTGCCAGCAGCCGGACACATCAAGAGACCCAGTACTTC. Its translation is CASSRTHQETQYF. The rearrangement uses TRBV11-2 and TRBJ2-5, with D possibly being TRBD1 (5 bases). The germline gives CDR1 SGHAT, CDR2 FQNNGV. Deletions cut 5 bases from V and 2 bases from J, with 9 bases between. The CDR3 consists of 13 residues. The full variable domain, in which reference TRBV11-2 and TRBJ2-5 provide the parts outside the CDR3, is EAGVAQSPRYKIIEKRQSVAFWCNPISGHATLYWYQQILGQGPKLLIQFQNNGVVDDSQLPKDRFSAERLKGVDSTLKIQPAKLEDSAVYLCASSRTHQETQYFGPGTRLLVL.

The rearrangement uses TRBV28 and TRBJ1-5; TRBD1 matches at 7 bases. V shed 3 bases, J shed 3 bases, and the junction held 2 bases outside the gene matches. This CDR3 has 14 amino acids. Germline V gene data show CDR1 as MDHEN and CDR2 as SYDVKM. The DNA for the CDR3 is TGTGCCAGCAGTTTGGGACAGAACAATCAGCCCCAGCATTTT. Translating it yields CASSLGQNNQPQHF.

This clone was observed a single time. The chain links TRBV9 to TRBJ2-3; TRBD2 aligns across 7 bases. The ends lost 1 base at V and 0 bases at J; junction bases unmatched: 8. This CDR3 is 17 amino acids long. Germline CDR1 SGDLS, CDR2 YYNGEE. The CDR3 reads CASSVPSSGISTDTQYF. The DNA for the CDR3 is TGTGCCAGCAGCGTACCTTCTAGCGGCATAAGCACAGATACGCAGTATTTT.